The rows below give T cell receptor beta chains drawn from one sample of a study of T cell responses to AZD1222 COVID-19 vaccine. Generated by immunoSEQ multiplex PCR, the TCRdb table keeps only in-frame clones and is missing some. The data hold 120,000 or so clones, with around 86% observed a single time. Sequenced material: peripheral blood, taken on day 0 of AZD1222 vaccination. These receptors all stem from an adult in good health. Each CDR3 is given with its conserved first and last residue. D genes are given only for firm matches. A clone size is listed for some rows: how often the clone was seen (once, few, many), or a class if it is expanded.

d_call j_call v_call clone_size cdr3_nt cdr3_aa
- TRBJ1-6 TRBV4-1 - TGCGCCAGCAGCCAAGGAGGGTCAAGCTCCTATAATTCACCCCTCCACTTT CASSQGGSSSYNSPLHF
- TRBJ1-2 TRBV28 - TGTGCCAGCAGACAGGCTGACTATGGCTACACCTTC CASRQADYGYTF
- TRBJ1-5 TRBV6-1 few TGTGCCAGCAGTGCCTTTGGGGACATCCTTAGCAATCAGCCCCAGCATTTT CASSAFGDILSNQPQHF
- TRBJ2-3 TRBV7-9 - TGTGCCAGCAGCCACCCCGGGGGTGGGCAGTATTTT CASSHPGGGQYF
TRBD1 TRBJ1-2 TRBV18 - TGTGCCAGCTCACTTGGGACAGGCGTGAGCTACACCTTC CASSLGTGVSYTF
TRBD1 TRBJ1-1 TRBV30 - TGTGCCAGTCACACAGGGGGAGTGAACACTGAAGCTTTCTTT CASHTGGVNTEAFF
TRBD2 TRBJ2-7 TRBV7-9 - TGTGCCAGCAGCATGGGACTAGCGGGGGGCCCGAAGGTTTACGAGCAGTACTTC CASSMGLAGGPKVYEQYF
TRBD1 TRBJ1-4 TRBV2 - TGTGCCAGCAGTCACCCGACCGGGACAGGAGACACAAAACTGTTTTTT CASSHPTGTGDTKLFF
TRBD2 TRBJ2-7 TRBV19 once TGTGCCAGTAGTATTAACAGCGGGAGCTACGAGCAGTACTTC CASSINSGSYEQYF
- TRBJ2-1 TRBV25-1 - TGTGCCAGCACTGGGGGTAGGGTTGAGAGCAATGAGCAGTTCTTC CASTGGRVESNEQFF
TRBD1 TRBJ1-3 TRBV15 - TGTGCCACCAGCAGAGGGACAGGGATCTCTGGAAACACCATATATTTT CATSRGTGISGNTIYF
- TRBJ1-1 TRBV19 - TGTGCCAGTAGTATAATAAGACCCTGGAACACTGAAGCTTTCTTT CASSIIRPWNTEAFF
- TRBJ1-5 TRBV10-2 - TGCGCCAGCAGTCCCTCGGGAGGAGGGCAGCCCCAGCATTTT CASSPSGGGQPQHF
- TRBJ2-1 TRBV4-2 - TGTGCCAGCAGCCAAGCGGGGGCGGGTAATGAGCAGTTCTTC CASSQAGAGNEQFF
TRBD2 TRBJ2-1 TRBV18 once TGTGCCAGCTCCTCCGCCGGGGGGGCCTCCTACAATGAGCAGTTCTTC CASSSAGGASYNEQFF
- TRBJ2-3 TRBV5-1 - TGCGCCAGCAGCTCCTTAGCCAGCCGAGGCACAGATACGCAGTATTTT CASSSLASRGTDTQYF
TRBD2 TRBJ2-3 TRBV29-1 - TGCAGCTGTGAAGTGGGACTAGCGGGGGAATTAGATACGCAGTATTTT CSCEVGLAGELDTQYF
- TRBJ2-5 TRBV5-1 once TGCGCCAGCAGCTTGGGTAGCGCGAGGGAGACCCAGTACTTC CASSLGSARETQYF
TRBD1 TRBJ1-2 TRBV12-5 - TGTGCTAGTGGTTTTCGCCGACAGGGCAACTATGGCTACACCTTC CASGFRRQGNYGYTF
TRBD1 TRBJ1-5 TRBV6-1 - TGTGCCAGCAGTGAAGACAGGGGGAGTGGCAATCAGCCCCAGCATTTT CASSEDRGSGNQPQHF
- TRBJ1-2 TRBV3-1/TRBV3-2 - TGTGCCAGCAGCCAAGAGCATGGTAGTATCTATGGCTACACCTTC CASSQEHGSIYGYTF
- TRBJ1-2 TRBV18 - TGTGCCAGCTCACCATCCGGGCCTGACTATGGCTACACCTTC CASSPSGPDYGYTF
- TRBJ2-7 TRBV10-1 - TGCGCCAGCAGTGAGTCGGGCCTCCCAGAGCAGTACTTC CASSESGLPEQYF
- TRBJ2-3 TRBV27 - TGTGCCAGCAGTTTTGGGCCACCCCCGGATACGCAGTATTTT CASSFGPPPDTQYF
- TRBJ2-7 TRBV29-1 - TGCAGCGTTGAAGGGGCTCAGGGGACCTACGAGCAGTACTTC CSVEGAQGTYEQYF
- TRBJ1-1 TRBV27 - TGTGCCAGCAGGGAACAGGGAGTGGGTGAAGCTTTCTTT CASREQGVGEAFF
- TRBJ2-7 TRBV7-6 - TGTGCCAGCAGCTTCGACGGCGGCTACGAGCAGTACTTC CASSFDGGYEQYF
- TRBJ2-5 TRBV11-3 - TGTGCCAGCAGCTTAGATTTCGGGACCCAGTACTTC CASSLDFGTQYF
TRBD1 TRBJ1-3 TRBV7-9 - TGTGCCAGCAGCTTAGGGGGGACAGATTCAAACACCATATATTTT CASSLGGTDSNTIYF
TRBD1 TRBJ1-2 TRBV9 - TGTGCCAGCAGCCCAGGGGGCGACTATGGCTACACCTTC CASSPGGDYGYTF
- TRBJ2-7 TRBV18 - TGTGCCAGCGCTCGCTCCTACGAGCAGTACTTC CASARSYEQYF
- TRBJ2-7 TRBV7-9 - TGTGCCAGCAGCAGAACGGGGGGCCGGGGACCCGAGCAGTACTTC CASSRTGGRGPEQYF
TRBD1 TRBJ1-1 TRBV7-9 - TGTGCCAGCAGCCCACAGGGGACCCAGGCTTTCTTT CASSPQGTQAFF
- TRBJ1-3 TRBV5-1 - TGCGCCAGCAGCCTCTCTGGAAACACCATATATTTT CASSLSGNTIYF
- TRBJ2-3 TRBV2 - TGTGCCAGCAGAAGAGAGGGGGACTTGGTTACGCAGTATTTT CASRREGDLVTQYF
- TRBJ2-2 TRBV3-1/TRBV3-2 - TGTGCCAGCAGCCAAGATCCGGCGACCGGGGAGCTGTTTTTT CASSQDPATGELFF
TRBD1 TRBJ1-5 TRBV6-1 - TGTGCCAGCAGTGAACAGGGGGCCCGAGGGGGATATAGCAATCAGCCCCAGCATTTT CASSEQGARGGYSNQPQHF
- TRBJ1-2 TRBV29-1 - TGCAGCGTTGCCCAGCGACAGGCGCTAGACTATGGCTACACCTTC CSVAQRQALDYGYTF
- TRBJ2-2 TRBV7-9 - TGTGCCAGCTCGATTATGGTCCACTATTACGGGGAGCTGTTTTTT CASSIMVHYYGELFF
- TRBJ1-4 TRBV4-2 - TGTGCCAGCAGCCCGGGACGGATTAATGAAAAACTGTTTTTT CASSPGRINEKLFF
TRBD1 TRBJ1-1 TRBV6-2/TRBV6-3 - TGTGCCAGCAGTCCAGGACAGGTGAACACTGAAGCTTTCTTT CASSPGQVNTEAFF
TRBD1 TRBJ2-1 TRBV7-2 - TGTGCCAGCAGCTACGGGACAGGGGGCGGATCTGGGAATGAGCAGTTCTTC CASSYGTGGGSGNEQFF
- TRBJ2-5 TRBV7-2 - TGTGCCAGCAGCCCCCGGGGGACCCCGGTTGGGCAGTACTTC CASSPRGTPVGQYF
TRBD1 TRBJ1-1 TRBV27 once TGTGCCAGCACCACGACAGGGTTTGTTGAAGCTTTCTTT CASTTTGFVEAFF
TRBD1 TRBJ1-1 TRBV5-4 - TGTGCCAGCAGCTATATAACAGGGGGCTACACTGAAGCTTTCTTT CASSYITGGYTEAFF
TRBD1 TRBJ2-7 TRBV5-1 - TGCGCCAGCAGCTTTGGGACAGGGAACGAGCAGTACTTC CASSFGTGNEQYF
- TRBJ2-7 TRBV9 - TGTGCCAGCAGCGGAACTCCGGACCGCGCTGCCGAGCAGTACTTC CASSGTPDRAAEQYF
- TRBJ1-1 TRBV27 - TGTGCCAGCAGTTTCACACAGTTACCGAACACTGAAGCTTTCTTT CASSFTQLPNTEAFF
- TRBJ2-7 TRBV5-1 once TGCGCCAGCAGCTTGCGGGCAGTGGGGGGCCTTAGCGAGCAGTACTTC CASSLRAVGGLSEQYF
- TRBJ1-6 TRBV7-2 few TGTGCCAGCAGCCCAGACAGTAAGAATTCACCCCTCCACTTT CASSPDSKNSPLHF
- TRBJ1-6 TRBV9 - TGTGCCAGCAGCTTAGGTGGGGGGGTCTATAATTCACCCCTCCACTTT CASSLGGGVYNSPLHF
TRBD1 TRBJ2-7 TRBV10-2 - TGCGCCAGCAAATTAGACAGGGGGAAACCCTACGAGCAGTACTTC CASKLDRGKPYEQYF
TRBD1 TRBJ1-1 TRBV4-1 - TGCGCCAGCAGCCAGAGGGGACAGGGAGGCACTGAAGCTTTCTTT CASSQRGQGGTEAFF
TRBD2 TRBJ2-2 TRBV18 - TGTGCCAGCTCACCATCGAGCGGGGGGGCAAACACCGGGGAGCTGTTTTTT CASSPSSGGANTGELFF
TRBD2 TRBJ2-5 TRBV9 once TGTGCCAGCAGCGTACTAGCGGGGGGGCTGGAGACCCAGTACTTC CASSVLAGGLETQYF
- TRBJ2-1 TRBV5-6 - TGTGCCAGCAGCTTGGTTTTTAGGGGGGCCGCTTCCTACAATGAGCAGTTCTTC CASSLVFRGAASYNEQFF
TRBD1 TRBJ1-2 TRBV19 once TGTGCCAGTAGTACCCCGGGACAGGGGTTAACGGGTGGCTACACCTTC CASSTPGQGLTGGYTF